This entry lists 12 T cell receptor beta chains sequenced from one sample in a study of T cell repertoires in cytomegalovirus infection. Using its own MiXCR run on the reads, TCRdb lists one record per CDR3 protein. The table lists more than 300,000 distinct CDR3 sequences, nearly 35% of them singletons. No antigen has been assigned to these receptors. Sequencing was performed on cultured PBMCs, taken from culture after CMV antigen stimulation. The receptors stem from a human donor in good health (CMV status not recorded). Some clones in this sample may be carry-over from other donors' samples.

This chain connects TRBV11-2 to TRBJ1-2; 11 bases map to TRBD1. V lost 5 bases, J lost 4 bases, and 12 bases stayed unmatched. Germline assignment: CDR1 SGHAT and CDR2 FQNNGV. The CDR3 has 17 residues. CDR3 sequence (DNA): TGTGCCAGCAGCGTAACCGGGACAGGGGGACTAGCCTATGGCTACACCTTC. As protein: CASSVTGTGGLAYGYTF.

This sequence joins TRBV7-8 and TRBJ2-7, with 7 bases lining up with TRBD2. Germline values: CDR1 SGHVS, CDR2 FQNEAQ. V shed 1 base, J shed 2 bases, and the junction held 8 bases outside the gene matches. The CDR3 length is 16 residues. The CDR3 coding sequence is TGTGCCAGCAGCTTAGGGTGGCTAGCGGAACCCTACGAGCAGTACGTC. This sequence encodes CASSLGWLAEPYEQYV.

Many counts were recorded for this clonotype. The V and J genes are TRBV7-9 and TRBJ1-2, with D perhaps matching TRBD1 (6 bases). Germline lookup yields CDR1 SEHNR and CDR2 FQNEAQ (reference sequence). V gave up 4 bases and J gave up 8 bases, with 20 bases separating them. The CDR3 is 15 residues long. This CDR3 reads CASSSDSGHINGYTF. As DNA, the CDR3 is TGTGCCAGCAGCTCAGACTCGGGACACATAAACGGCTACACCTTC.

This clonotype occurred many times. The rearrangement links TRBV5-5 to TRBJ2-2; 10 bases are shared with TRBD2. The V gene's germline CDR1 is SGHKS and CDR2 YYEKEE (reference sequence). V lost 2 bases to trimming and J lost 6 bases; unmatched junction nucleotides: 4. There are 15 residues in the CDR3. The CDR3 reads CASSLTSGRAGELFF. In DNA, the CDR3 is TGTGCCAGCAGCTTAACCAGCGGGAGGGCCGGGGAGCTGTTTTTT.

This clonotype was counted only a few times. This rearrangement joins TRBV10-3 to TRBJ2-1; the match to TRBD2 covers 10 bases. The CDR3 is made up of 16 amino acids. V shed 0 bases and J 5 bases; nucleotides not matched to a gene: 4. Germline V lookup: CDR1 ENHRY, CDR2 SYGVKD. The CDR3 DNA reads as TGTGCCATCAGTGAGTCAGCGGGAGGGCTTCACAATGAGCAGTTCTTC. It translates to CAISESAGGLHNEQFF.

The gene calls are TRBV11-3 and TRBJ2-2; D not resolved. Germline CDR1 SGHNT, CDR2 YENEEA. The CDR3 spans 12 residues. The V end lost 6 bases, the J end lost 6 bases, and 8 bases lay between the germline ends. For the CDR3, the DNA is TGTGCCAGCAGAACTACCGCCGGGGAGCTGTTTTTT. Amino acids: CASRTTAGELFF.

This clonotype was seen at least ten times. This chain uses TRBV7-2 with TRBJ2-5; the match to TRBD2 covers 12 bases. Germline V gene lookup returns CDR1 SGHTA and CDR2 FQGNSA. The CDR3 has 17 amino acids. V was pared by 1 base and J by 3 bases, with 6 bases of the junction left unmatched. DNA of the CDR3: TGTGCCAGCAGCTTAGTCCTAGCGGGAGGGCCGGAAGAGACCCAGTACTTC. Its translation is CASSLVLAGGPEETQYF.

The J gene is TRBJ1-3, the V gene TRBV19; 10 bases fit TRBD1. Germline lookup yields CDR1 LNHDA and CDR2 SQIVND (reference sequence). Trimming cost V 7 bases and J 4 bases; bases outside gene matches: 16. The CDR3 totals 18 residues. As DNA, the CDR3 is TGTGCCAGTAAGCCGTATCCCGGGACAGGGGAAGGCGGAAACACCATATATTTT. Amino acids: CASKPYPGTGEGGNTIYF.

The J gene is TRBJ1-1, the V gene TRBV5-1; D gene unclear. The CDR3 runs 13 residues. Per germline, CDR1 SGHRS and CDR2 YFSETQ. V lost 0 bases and J lost 9, with 12 bases in between. The DNA for the CDR3 is TGCGCCAGCAGCTTGGTCGGCGGAAATCAAGCTTTCTTT. This encodes CASSLVGGNQAFF.

This clonotype occurred many times. The V call is TRBV7-2, the J call TRBJ2-7; tentative D call: TRBD1 (5 bases). This CDR3 region has 16 residues. Germline V gives CDR1 SGHTA, CDR2 FQGNSA. Trimming cost V 5 bases and J 1 base, with 18 bases left between them. CDR3 DNA sequence: TGTGCCAGCAGCCCATACAGCAGGGTGACGTCCTACGAGCAGTACTTC. As protein: CASSPYSRVTSYEQYF.

This clonotype was observed a few times. V is TRBV19 and J is TRBJ2-7; 11 nucleotides agree with TRBD2. Germline V lookup: CDR1 LNHDA, CDR2 SQIVND (reference sequence). The length of the CDR3 is 15 residues. V trimming: 3 bases; J trimming: 2 bases; junction bases outside the gene matches: 3. CDR3 DNA: TGTGCCAGTAGTATCTTAGCGGGAGGGCCCTACGAGCAGTACTTC. Its translation is CASSILAGGPYEQYF.

The V call is TRBV12-5, the J call TRBJ1-1, with unresolved D. The germline gives CDR1 LGHNT, CDR2 FRNRAP. Trimming took 0 bases from V and 5 from J, leaving 7 bases between them. There are 13 residues in the CDR3. The DNA for the CDR3 is TGTGCTAGTGGTTTGGTAAAAACAACTGAAGCTTTCTTT. The encoded protein is CASGLVKTTEAFF.